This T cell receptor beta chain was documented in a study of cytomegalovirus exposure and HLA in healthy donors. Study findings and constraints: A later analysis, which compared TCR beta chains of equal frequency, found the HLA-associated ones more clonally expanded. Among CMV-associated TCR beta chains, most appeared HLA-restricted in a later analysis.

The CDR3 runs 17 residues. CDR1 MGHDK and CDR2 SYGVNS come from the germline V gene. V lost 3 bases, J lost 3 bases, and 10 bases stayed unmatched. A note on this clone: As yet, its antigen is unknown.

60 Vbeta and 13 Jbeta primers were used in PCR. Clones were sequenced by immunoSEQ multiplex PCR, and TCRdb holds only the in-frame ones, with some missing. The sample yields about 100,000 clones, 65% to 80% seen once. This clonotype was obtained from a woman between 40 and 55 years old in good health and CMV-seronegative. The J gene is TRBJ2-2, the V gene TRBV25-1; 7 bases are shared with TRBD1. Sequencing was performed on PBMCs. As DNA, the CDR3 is TGTGCCAGCAGTGATACGGGTGGGACAGCGGACACCGGGGAGCTGTTTTTT. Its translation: CASSDTGGTADTGELFF.